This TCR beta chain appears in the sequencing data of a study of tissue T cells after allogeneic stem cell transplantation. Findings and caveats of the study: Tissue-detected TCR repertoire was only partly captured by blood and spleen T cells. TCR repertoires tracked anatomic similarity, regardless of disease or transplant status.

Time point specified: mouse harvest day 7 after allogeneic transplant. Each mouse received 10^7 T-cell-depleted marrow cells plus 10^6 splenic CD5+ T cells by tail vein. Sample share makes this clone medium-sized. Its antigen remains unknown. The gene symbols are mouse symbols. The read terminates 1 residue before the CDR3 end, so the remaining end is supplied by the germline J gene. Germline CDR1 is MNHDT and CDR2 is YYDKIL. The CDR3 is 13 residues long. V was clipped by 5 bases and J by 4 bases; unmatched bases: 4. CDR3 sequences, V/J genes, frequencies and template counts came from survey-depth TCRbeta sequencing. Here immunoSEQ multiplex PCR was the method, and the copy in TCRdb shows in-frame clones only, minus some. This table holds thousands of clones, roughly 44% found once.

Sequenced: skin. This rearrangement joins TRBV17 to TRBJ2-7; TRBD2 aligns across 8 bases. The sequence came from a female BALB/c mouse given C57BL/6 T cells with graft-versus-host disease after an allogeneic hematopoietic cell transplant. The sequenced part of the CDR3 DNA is TGTGCTAGCAGTCGGGACTGGCGGTATGAACAGTAC. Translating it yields CASSRDWRYEQY. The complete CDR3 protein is CASSRDWRYEQYF.